The entry that follows covers one T cell receptor (beta chain) sequence. Its antigen is still unknown. This entry belongs to a study of OX40 agonist ivuxolimab in advanced cancers. Study summary: Patient treatment consisted of intravenous ivuxolimab administration every 2 weeks at 0.01 to 10 mg/kg. Antecedent anti-PD-1, anti-PD-L1 or anti-CTLA-4 therapy was permissible, with 30% to 50% having received some.

Study-level findings and limits: Also showing low normalized T-cell clonal expansion were some of the nonresponders. On average, CD8+ T cells had more expanded clones than CD4+.

Libraries were prepared by immunoSEQ multiplex PCR; TCRdb keeps only in-frame clonotypes and omits some of them. The table shows tens of thousands of clones, with about nine tenths occurring only once. V shed 6 bases and J 4 bases; nucleotides not matched to a gene: 10. The germline V gene has CDR1 SQVTM and CDR2 ANQGSEA. There are 14 residues in the CDR3. This clonotype originated in an adult with an advanced solid tumor such as melanoma, head and neck, liver or kidney cancer. The chain carries TRBV29-1 and TRBJ2-7; TRBD1 agrees at 9 bases. The input for sequencing was CD4+ or CD8+ T cells sorted from blood, taken in a trial of the OX40 agonist ivuxolimab. The CDR3 nucleotides are TGCAGCGTGTCCCGGGACAGGGCTGGATACGAGCAGTACTTC. It is translated as CSVSRDRAGYEQYF.